Presented here are 12 T cell receptor beta chains from one specimen sequenced in a study of monozygotic twins with inflammatory bowel disease. TCRdb processed the 5' RACE reads again and assigns one entry to each CDR3 protein, with no DNA. The listing contains a few hundred thousand distinct CDR3 sequences. Sequencing was done on a sample of blood. Receptors were obtained from a human donor with ulcerative colitis or Crohn's disease, or a healthy co-twin of an affected twin (not recorded which).

V gene TRBV6-5 combines with J gene TRBJ1-3; TCRdb's D call, TRBD1, is unchecked because there is no DNA. Germline loops: CDR1 MNHEY, CDR2 SVGAGI. CDR3 length: 16 amino acids. The CDR3 sequence: CASTLDRMLSGNTIYF.

This sequence joins TRBV5-1 and TRBJ2-7; the D gene TCRdb calls, TRBD1, cannot be checked with no DNA. This CDR3 is built from 11 residues. CDR1 and CDR2 (germline): SGHRS, YFSETQ. The CDR3 sequence is CASRTGDEQYF.

The chain employs TRBV7-3 and TRBJ2-1; TCRdb returns TRBD2, unconfirmable since there is no DNA. The V gene's germline CDR1 is SGHTA and CDR2 FQGTGA. CDR3 length equals 12 residues. The chain's CDR3 is CASSLREGEQFF.

This chain uses TRBV7-2 with TRBJ1-3. The CDR3 extends over 16 amino acids. Looked up from germline, CDR1 is SGHTA and CDR2 is FQGNSA. The CDR3 spells CASSFRAGGSGNTIYF. Full variable domain (outside the CDR3, taken from reference TRBV7-2 and TRBJ1-3): GAGVSQSPSNKVTEKGKDVELRCDPISGHTALYWYRQSLGQGLEFLIYFQGNSAPDKSGLPSDRFSAERTGGSVSTLTIQRTQQEDSAVYLCASSFRAGGSGNTIYFGEGSWLTVV.

The V call is TRBV29-1, the J call TRBJ2-7; TCRdb designates TRBD1, a call that cannot be tested without DNA. The germline CDR1 and CDR2 sequences are SQVTM and ANQGSEA. This CDR3 contains 13 residues. CDR3 sequence: CSVVRGRGDEQYF.

The chain uses TRBV10-3 and TRBJ2-7; TCRdb indicates TRBD1, and absent DNA this call remains unverified. The CDR3 loop spans 16 amino acids. CDR1 and CDR2 (germline): ENHRY, SYGVKD. CDR3 protein: CAISDYGTGISYEQYF.

The CDR3 is CASSVSGVGEQYF. The chain links TRBV9 to TRBJ2-7; TCRdb's D call, TRBD1, is unchecked because there is no DNA. CDR1 and CDR2 (germline): SGDLS, YYNGEE. CDR3 length: 13 residues.

This chain uses TRBV28 with TRBJ1-5. The germline V gene encodes CDR1 MDHEN and CDR2 SYDVKM. The CDR3 extends over 16 amino acids. This CDR3 is CASSPQEGRGNQPQHF. Combining the CDR3 with reference TRBV28 and TRBJ1-5 gives the whole variable domain DVKVTQSSRYLVKRTGEKVFLECVQDMDHENMFWYRQDPGLGLRLIYFSYDVKMKEKGDIPEGYSVSREKKERFSLILESASTNQTSMYLCASSPQEGRGNQPQHFGDGTRLSIL.

The CDR3 spells CASSLRARATNEKLFF. The rearrangement links TRBV5-1 to TRBJ1-4. The CDR3 contains 16 residues. The V gene's germline CDR1 is SGHRS and CDR2 YFSETQ.

The chain is built from TRBV5-4 and TRBJ2-1; TCRdb's D call of TRBD2 is untestable without DNA. CDR1 SGHNT and CDR2 YYREEE come from the germline V gene (reference sequence). This CDR3 has 17 residues. The CDR3 loop is CASSLATSGGAYNEQFF.

CDR3 residues: CASSYVAGGFAYEQYF. The chain is built from TRBV6-5 and TRBJ2-7; there is no DNA to check the TCRdb D call of TRBD2. The V gene's germline CDR1 is MNHEY and CDR2 SVGAGI. CDR3 length: 16 amino acids.

The gene calls are TRBV4-2 and TRBJ2-7; TCRdb outputs TRBD2, but without DNA this stays unchecked. Germline V lookup: CDR1 LGHNA, CDR2 YNFKEQ. CDR3 length: 17 amino acids. CDR3: CASSQVQTSGVSYEQYF.